This is a list of T cell receptor beta chains from one sample in a study of T cells after yellow fever vaccination. TCRdb passed the 5' RACE reads through MiXCR, listing each CDR3 protein once. The data show about 300,000 distinct CDR3 sequences, with around 3.9% seen just once and roughly 26% held by the top ten. The input for sequencing was PBMCs, taken 5 days after the yellow fever booster vaccination. Receptor source: a man between 18 and 29 years old who received the YFV17D yellow fever vaccine. CDR3s include the opening cysteine and the closing phenylalanine or tryptophan. A D gene is named only where the DNA matches it firmly. Rows give clone size only sometimes, using once, few, many, or a class for an expanded clone.

j_gene	abundance	v_gene	d_gene	CDR3nt	CDR3aa
TRBJ2-1	.	TRBV20-1	TRBD2	TGCAGTGCTAGAAGCGTCAAACCTCTAGCGGGGGTTTACAATGAGCAGTTCTTC	CSARSVKPLAGVYNEQFF
TRBJ2-3	.	TRBV6-5	.	TGTGCCAGCAGTTACACACACGACAGCACAGATACGCAGTATTTT	CASSYTHDSTDTQYF
TRBJ1-4	many	TRBV7-2	.	TGTGCCAGCAGCTTACGGAGGGAGTTCGGGGAAAAACTGTTTTTT	CASSLRREFGEKLFF
TRBJ1-5	few	TRBV11-2	.	TGTGCCAGCAGCATGGACCCGACAGGTCAGCCCCAGCATTTT	CASSMDPTGQPQHF
TRBJ1-1	few	TRBV4-3	TRBD1	TGCGCCAGCAGCCAGGTCCCGGGACAGGGGTCCCCTGAAGCTTTCTTT	CASSQVPGQGSPEAFF
TRBJ2-7	.	TRBV10-3	TRBD1	TGTGCCATCAGTGAGACCGGGGGGACAGGGCCCTACGAGCAGTACTTC	CAISETGGTGPYEQYF
TRBJ1-2	few	TRBV19	.	TGTGCCAGTGACTCCAGCGGGGGGGATGGCTACACCTTC	CASDSSGGDGYTF
TRBJ2-5	many	TRBV7-3	TRBD2	TGTGCCAGCAGCTTACTCGGGGGGTCCCAAGAGACCCAGTACTTC	CASSLLGGSQETQYF
TRBJ1-1	.	TRBV5-1	TRBD1	TGCGCCAGCAGACTGGATCCGGGACAGTTGAACACTGAAGCTTTCTTT	CASRLDPGQLNTEAFF
TRBJ2-5	.	TRBV20-1	.	TGCAGTGCTAGAGTTCGGGGGCACCAAGAGACCCAGTACTTC	CSARVRGHQETQYF